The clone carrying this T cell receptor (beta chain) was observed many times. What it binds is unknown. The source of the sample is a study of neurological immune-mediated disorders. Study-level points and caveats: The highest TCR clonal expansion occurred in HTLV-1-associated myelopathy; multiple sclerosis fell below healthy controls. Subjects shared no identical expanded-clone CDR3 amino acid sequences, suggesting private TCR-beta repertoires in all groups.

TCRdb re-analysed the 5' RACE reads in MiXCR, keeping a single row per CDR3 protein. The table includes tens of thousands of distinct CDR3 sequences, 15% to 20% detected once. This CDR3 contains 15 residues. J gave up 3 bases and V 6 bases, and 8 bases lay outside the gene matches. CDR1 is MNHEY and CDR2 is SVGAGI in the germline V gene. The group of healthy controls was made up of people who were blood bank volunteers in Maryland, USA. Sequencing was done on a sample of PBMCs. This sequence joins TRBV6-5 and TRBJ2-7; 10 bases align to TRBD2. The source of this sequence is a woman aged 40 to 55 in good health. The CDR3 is CASRTSGGGVYEQYF. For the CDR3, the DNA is TGTGCCAGCAGGACCAGCGGGGGGGGCGTCTACGAGCAGTACTTC.